Below, one TCR beta chain is given with its context. Its specificity is unknown. This CDR3 comprises 15 residues. Germline V gene lookup returns CDR1 WSHSY and CDR2 SAAADI. Trimming left V 5 bases short and J 5 bases short, with 13 bases between. The sample belongs to a study of early T cells in non-severe SARS-CoV-2 infection. Study as a whole: The sequenced material was bulk RNA from unsorted whole blood, and its chains were unpaired.

TCRdb analysed the 5' RACE reads with MiXCR anew, one entry per CDR3 protein. Here the sample spans about 64,000 distinct CDR3 sequences, roughly 10% being singletons. Study-wide results and limits: Comparison of clonotypes with VDJdb favored anti-spike CD8 responses while missing private and CD4 specificities.

This TCR came from an adult who was a healthcare worker with PCR-confirmed SARS-CoV-2 infection or an uninfected control (not recorded which). The chain joins TRBV10-2 to TRBJ1-6; D ambiguous. The source was whole blood, collected at baseline. CDR3 sequence reads: CASSRGSDDNSPLHF. In DNA form, the CDR3 reads TGCGCCAGCAGTCGCGGCTCTGATGATAATTCACCCCTCCACTTT.